Following are 15 T cell receptor beta chains from one sample sequenced in a study of T cell repertoires in cytomegalovirus infection (dated by TCRdb to between 2018 and 2021). Reads for this sample came from an Illumina HiSeq 1500. The raw public data were reprocessed by TCRdb itself: fastp quality trimming at Q25, MiXCR clonotype calling, in-frame beta chains only. Entries are consolidated by CDR3 protein sequence, retaining the most common genes and DNA. This sample has around 350,000 distinct CDR3 sequences in its table, and approximately 18% of those were observed once. 8.7% of the sample belongs to the ten largest clones. What was sequenced was PBMCs. These receptors were taken from a human donor in good health (CMV status not recorded). Some clones in this sample may be carry-over from other donors' samples.

The chain employs TRBV6-2 or TRBV6-3 and TRBJ2-5; D gene ambiguous. Germline CDR1 and CDR2: MNHEY and SVGEGT. CDR3 size: 12 residues. V lost 8 bases to trimming and J lost 3 bases, with 10 bases between them. The CDR3 coding sequence is TGTGCCAGCGCATCACGAGAAGAGACCCAGTACTTC. This gives the protein CASASREETQYF.

This chain uses TRBV27 with TRBJ1-2; D is unclear. The V end lost 0 bases, the J end lost 6 bases, and 8 bases lay between the germline ends. Germline V CDR1 and CDR2: MNHEY, SMNVEV (reference sequence). The CDR3 contains 13 residues. The CDR3 here is CASSLSPGNGYTF. In DNA, the CDR3 is TGTGCCAGCAGTTTATCTCCCGGGAATGGCTACACCTTC.

This clonotype was recorded once. V is TRBV5-1 and J is TRBJ2-5; D is undetermined. Germline-derived CDR1 and CDR2 are SGHRS and YFSETQ. This CDR3 has 13 amino acids. Trimming took off 0 bases at V and 3 bases at J, with 6 bases between the two ends. CDR3 in DNA: TGCGCCAGCAGCTTGGCGTCGGAAGAGACCCAGTACTTC. It specifies CASSLASEETQYF.

This clonotype was recorded at least ten times. This chain links TRBV7-9 with TRBJ1-1; TRBD1 might be the D (6 bases). V was clipped by 5 bases and J by 3 bases, with 16 bases between them. This CDR3 has 15 residues. Germline CDR1 and CDR2: SEHNR and FQNEAQ (reference sequence). The CDR3 DNA reads TGTGCCAGCAGCCCTTGGGGGGGGGCGGACACTGAAGCTTTCTTT. It specifies CASSPWGGADTEAFF.

This clonotype was seen at least ten times. This sequence joins TRBV12-3 or TRBV12-4 and TRBJ2-3; D is ambiguous. This CDR3 has 14 amino acids. Between the trimmed V and J ends, which lost 3 bases and 0 bases, there was a span of 7 bases. The CDR3 bases are TGTGCCAGCAGTTTCACCTCTAGCACAGATACGCAGTATTTT. Amino acid sequence: CASSFTSSTDTQYF.

The genes are TRBV7-9 and TRBJ2-3; D uncertain. Per the germline V gene, CDR1 is SEHNR and CDR2 is FQNEAQ (reference sequence). The CDR3 consists of 17 residues. Trimming took off 0 bases at V and 0 bases at J, with 13 bases between the two ends. The CDR3 DNA is TGTGCCAGCAGCTTAGCGCTCGGTAGCTGGAGCACAGATACGCAGTATTTT. Protein: CASSLALGSWSTDTQYF. The entire variable domain, with the rest obtained from reference TRBV7-9 and TRBJ2-3, is as follows: DTGVSQNPRHKITKRGQNVTFRCDPISEHNRLYWYRQTLGQGPEFLTYFQNEAQLEKSRLLSDRFSAERPKGSFSTLEIQRTEQGDSAMYLCASSLALGSWSTDTQYFGPGTRLTVL.

This clonotype was counted only a few times. J is TRBJ2-5 and V is TRBV20-1; 14 nucleotides agree with TRBD2. Germline lookup yields CDR1 DFQATT and CDR2 SNEGSKA (reference sequence). After removal of 5 bases from V and 1 base from J, the junction contained 3 bases not matched to a gene. The CDR3 is 15 amino acids. The CDR3 region is CSAGLAGGVQETQYF. CDR3 in DNA: TGCAGTGCTGGACTAGCGGGGGGAGTCCAAGAGACCCAGTACTTC.

This clonotype came up many times. The chain uses TRBV7-8 and TRBJ1-1; 7 positions match TRBD1. The germline gives CDR1 SGHVS, CDR2 FQNEAQ. Trimming took 5 bases from V and 0 from J; bases not matched to a gene: 3. CDR3 size: 14 residues. CDR3 in amino acids: CASSQGVLNTEAFF. The DNA for the CDR3 is TGTGCCAGCAGCCAGGGGGTTCTGAACACTGAAGCTTTCTTT.

The rearrangement uses TRBV6-1 and TRBJ2-3, with D possibly being TRBD2 (6 bases). This CDR3 is built from 13 residues. The germline gives CDR1 MNHNS, CDR2 SASEGT. The V and J ends lost 1 base and 6 bases respectively, with 8 bases between them. CDR3: CASSEVGGDTQYF. CDR3 DNA sequence: TGTGCCAGCAGTGAAGTTGGGGGGGATACGCAGTATTTT.

This clonotype was detected only a few times. The rearrangement joins TRBV15 to TRBJ2-7, with TRBD1 as a possible D gene (5 bases). Germline V CDR1 and CDR2: LNHNV, YYDKDF (reference sequence). Trimming stripped 0 bases from V and 4 bases from J, with 16 bases between. The CDR3 consists of 16 residues. CDR3 loop: CATSRDWGGENYEQYF. The CDR3 DNA reads TGTGCCACCAGCAGAGATTGGGGCGGAGAGAATTACGAGCAGTACTTC.

CDR3 DNA: TGCAGTGCTAGAGCGGGAGGGTCAGATACGCAGTATTTT. Its protein is CSARAGGSDTQYF. This sequence joins TRBV20-1 and TRBJ2-3; 8 nucleotides align to TRBD2. V lost 1 base to trimming and J lost 4 bases; unmatched junction nucleotides: 1. The V gene's germline CDR1 is DFQATT and CDR2 SNEGSKA (reference sequence). This CDR3 has 13 residues.

This sequence joins TRBV23-1 and TRBJ1-3; TRBD1 is a possible D gene (5 bases). TRBV23-1 is filed as an ORF, its function uncertain. This CDR3 is built from 16 residues. V was shortened by 4 bases and J by 0 bases, with 13 bases between the two germline ends. Here the CDR3 reads CASSLTDMSSGNTIYF. CDR3 sequence (DNA): TGCGCCAGCAGTCTAACGGACATGAGCTCTGGAAACACCATATATTTT.

This rearrangement joins TRBV20-1 to TRBJ2-3, with 9 bases aligning to TRBD2. Germline CDR1 and CDR2: DFQATT and SNEGSKA (reference sequence). J was trimmed by 4 bases and V by 6 bases; bases with no gene match: 17. The CDR3 consists of 17 residues. CDR3 residues: CSAAFFRLAVGADTQYF. CDR3 nucleotide sequence: TGCAGTGCCGCGTTCTTCCGACTAGCGGTGGGGGCAGATACGCAGTATTTT.

The sample holds many counts of this clonotype. V and J are TRBV7-9 and TRBJ2-5; TRBD2 matches at 8 bases. The germline CDR1 and CDR2 sequences are SEHNR and FQNEAQ (reference sequence). CDR3 length: 15 residues. J was trimmed by 4 bases and V by 3 bases; bases with no gene match: 7. This CDR3 is CASSFAGLGAETQYF. The CDR3 coding sequence is TGTGCCAGCAGCTTTGCGGGACTAGGAGCAGAGACCCAGTACTTC.

This clonotype has a count of ten or more. The chain combines TRBV6-1 with TRBJ2-5; 11 nucleotides agree with TRBD2. With V trimmed by 5 bases and J by 4 bases, 9 bases remained unmatched. The germline V gene has CDR1 MNHNS and CDR2 SASEGT. This CDR3 region has 16 residues. The CDR3: CASSYLSSGRRETQYF. The CDR3 coding sequence is TGTGCCAGCAGTTATCTGTCTAGCGGGAGGAGAGAGACCCAGTACTTC.